The 24 T cell receptor beta chains presented below share a single source sample, sequenced in a study of blood T cell repertoires in COVID-19. Repertoires were generated with immunoSEQ multiplex PCR, while TCRdb's copy carries only in-frame clones and drops some. The table has approximately 200,000 clones, around 84% seen once. Source material: PBMCs or T cells enriched from blood (not recorded which). The receptors were sampled from a man in his forties who had recovered from COVID-19.

V is TRBV12-3 or TRBV12-4 and J is TRBJ1-3; a possible D gene is TRBD1 (5 bases). Trimming removed 11 bases at V and 1 base at J, with 9 bases between. The CDR3 is made up of 12 amino acids. The DNA of the CDR3 is TGTGCCTGGGGGGGGTCTGGAAACACCATATATTTT. Residues: CAWGGSGNTIYF.

This clone showed up just a few times. The chain couples TRBV5-1 to TRBJ2-7; D perhaps matches TRBD2 (5 bases). The CDR3 runs 15 residues. Germline assignment: CDR1 SGHRS and CDR2 YFSETQ. The V end lost 6 bases, the J end lost 2 bases, and 18 bases lay between the germline ends. For the CDR3, the DNA is TGCGCCAGCAACCCCCCACGAGGGAACCCCTACGAGCAGTACTTC. The encoded protein is CASNPPRGNPYEQYF.

This clone was detected only once. The J gene is TRBJ1-1, the V gene TRBV7-9; D might be TRBD1 (6 bases). V lost 5 bases and J lost 1, with 17 bases in between. The CDR3 runs to 16 residues. The germline V gene encodes CDR1 SEHNR and CDR2 FQNEAQ (reference sequence). This CDR3 is CASSRGAPSGNTEAFF. The CDR3 DNA sequence: TGTGCCAGCAGCCGGGGGGCCCCAAGCGGGAACACTGAAGCTTTCTTT.

The chain employs TRBV4-1 and TRBJ2-7, with D possibly being TRBD2 (6 bases). The length of the CDR3 is 15 residues. Trimming removed 1 base at V and 3 bases at J, with 13 bases between. Germline-derived CDR1 and CDR2 are MGHRA and YSYEKL. CDR3 sequence (DNA): TGCGCCAGCAGCCAAGGGGTAGCGGAAGGCTACGAGCAGTACTTC. This translates into CASSQGVAEGYEQYF.

This clone was observed a single time. The gene calls are TRBV7-8 and TRBJ2-7, with 8 bases lining up with TRBD2. The CDR3 loop spans 14 amino acids. The germline CDR1 and CDR2 sequences are SGHVS and FQNEAQ. V lost 5 bases and J lost 4; bases outside the gene matches: 7. This CDR3 reads CASSTLAGNYEQYF. CDR3 DNA: TGTGCCAGCAGCACGCTAGCGGGTAATTACGAGCAGTACTTC. Full variable domain (rest looked up from reference TRBV7-8 and TRBJ2-7): GAGVSQSPRYKVAKRGQDVALRCDPISGHVSLFWYQQALGQGPEFLTYFQNEAQLDKSGLPSDRFFAERPEGSVSTLKIQRTQQEDSAVYLCASSTLAGNYEQYFGPGTRLTVT.

This clone was counted only a few times. This chain's CDR3 is CASTGQGLNYGYTF. The CDR3 nucleotides are TGTGCCAGCACCGGACAGGGCCTTAACTATGGCTACACCTTC. This chain joins TRBV6-5 and TRBJ1-2; 8 bases align to TRBD1. This CDR3 spans 14 amino acids. Germline loops: CDR1 MNHEY, CDR2 SVGAGI. Trimming cost V 7 bases and J 1 base; bases outside gene matches: 5.

The V call is TRBV11-1, the J call TRBJ2-1; 8 nucleotides agree with TRBD1. Germline CDR1 reads SGHAT; CDR2 reads FQDESV (reference sequence). This CDR3 region has 16 residues. The V segment lost 2 bases and the J segment 7 bases; nucleotides outside the gene matches: 10. The DNA for the CDR3 is TGTGCCAGCAGCTTAAGGCGAGGACAGGGAGGTAATGAGCAGTTCTTC. Translating gives CASSLRRGQGGNEQFF.

This clone was seen only once. The chain's CDR3 is CASSIRKGDEQYF. DNA for the CDR3: TGTGCCAGTAGTATTCGGAAGGGGGACGAGCAGTACTTC. The J gene is TRBJ2-7, the V gene TRBV19, with D tentatively TRBD1 (6 bases). CDR1 and CDR2 from the germline V gene are LNHDA and SQIVND (reference sequence). This CDR3 contains 13 residues. V was pared by 3 bases and J by 5 bases, with 11 bases between.

V and J are TRBV28 and TRBJ2-7; 11 nucleotides match TRBD1. V lost 5 bases, J lost 6 bases, and 6 bases stayed unmatched. CDR1 and CDR2 from the germline V gene are MDHEN and SYDVKM. This CDR3 has 14 amino acids. The CDR3 sequence is CASSPTDRGPEQYF. The CDR3 DNA follows: TGTGCCAGCAGTCCAACGGACAGGGGGCCCGAGCAGTACTTC.

The rearrangement uses TRBV18 and TRBJ2-2; TRBD2 matches at 8 bases. CDR1 and CDR2 (germline): KGHSH, LQKENI. This CDR3 spans 16 amino acids. J gave up 1 base and V 2 bases, and 3 bases lay outside the gene matches. Written as DNA, the CDR3 is TGTGCCAGCTCACCATATCTAGCGGGGAACACCGGGGAGCTGTTTTTT. It specifies CASSPYLAGNTGELFF. The full variable domain, its missing parts supplied by reference TRBV18 and TRBJ2-2, is NAGVMQNPRHLVRRRGQEARLRCSPMKGHSHVYWYRQLPEEGLKFMVYLQKENIIDESGMPKERFSAEFPKEGPSILRIQQVVRGDSAAYFCASSPYLAGNTGELFFGEGSRLTVL.

This chain uses TRBV27 with TRBJ1-2; D uncertain. The CDR3 runs 14 residues. Between the trimmed V and J ends, which lost 0 bases and 5 bases, there was a span of 10 bases. Germline V gene sequence: CDR1 MNHEY, CDR2 SMNVEV (reference sequence). Here the CDR3 DNA reads TGTGCCAGCAGTTTATCGAGCCATATTTATGGCTACACCTTC. Encoded protein: CASSLSSHIYGYTF.

The chain has TRBV29-1 and TRBJ2-7, with a tentative D call TRBD2 (7 bases). Germline CDR1 and CDR2: SQVTM and ANQGSEA. Trimming took off 7 bases at V and 6 bases at J, with 16 bases between the two ends. CDR3 length: 12 residues. The CDR3 reads CSALAGGAEQYF. Written as DNA, the CDR3 is TGCAGCGCACTAGCTGGGGGGGCCGAGCAGTACTTC.

The rearrangement links TRBV4-2 to TRBJ2-5; the match to TRBD2 covers 10 bases. CDR3 length: 15 residues. V lost 5 bases, J lost 5 bases, and 8 bases stayed unmatched. Germline lookup yields CDR1 LGHNA and CDR2 YNFKEQ. CDR3 nucleotides: TGTGCCAGCAGCTCACGGGCTAGCGGGAGTGAGACCCAGTACTTC. It specifies CASSSRASGSETQYF.

The chain uses TRBV5-6 and TRBJ1-5; D gene uncertain. Germline V gives CDR1 SGHDT, CDR2 YYEEEE. Trimming removed 0 bases at V and 3 bases at J, with 7 bases between. The CDR3 runs to 14 residues. The CDR3 DNA follows: TGTGCCAGCAGCTTGGGGGCCCCCAATCAGCCCCAGCATTTT. Translation gives CASSLGAPNQPQHF.

The CDR3 here is CASSRTSSVYEQYF. DNA of the CDR3: TGTGCCAGCAGCCGGACTAGCAGTGTCTACGAGCAGTACTTC. This rearrangement joins TRBV5-6 to TRBJ2-7; 8 bases are a match to TRBD2. Germline CDR1 is SGHDT and CDR2 is YYEEEE. Trimming took 4 bases from V and 3 from J; bases not matched to a gene: 6. CDR3 size: 14 residues.

The chain has TRBV28 and TRBJ2-3, with TRBD2 as a possible D gene (6 bases). CDR1 is MDHEN, CDR2 SYDVKM, per germline. Trimming removed 6 bases from V and 4 bases from J, with 26 bases in between. This CDR3 contains 18 residues. The CDR3 DNA sequence: TGTGCCAGCAGCCTGGCGGGGAGACGAAAGGACCTGTCAGATACGCAGTATTTT. Protein product: CASSLAGRRKDLSDTQYF.

The chain carries TRBV7-2 and TRBJ2-7; 8 bases line up with TRBD1. The germline V gene encodes CDR1 SGHTA and CDR2 FQGNSA. V was clipped by 2 bases and J by 7 bases; unmatched bases: 7. This CDR3 has 14 amino acids. CDR3 protein: CASSLLDRAGEQYF. In DNA form, the CDR3 reads TGTGCCAGCAGCTTACTGGACAGGGCTGGAGAGCAGTACTTC.

The chain recombines TRBV5-5 with TRBJ2-6; maybe TRBD1 (5 bases). The length of the CDR3 is 16 residues. With 4 bases removed from V and 0 bases from J, the gap between germline ends came to 11 bases. CDR1 is SGHKS and CDR2 is YYEKEE in the germline V gene (reference sequence). The CDR3 spells CASSLDSSSGANVLTF. The DNA of the CDR3 is TGTGCCAGCAGCCTCGACAGTTCCTCTGGGGCCAACGTCCTGACTTTC.

This chain joins TRBV9 and TRBJ2-2, with 8 bases aligning to TRBD2. Trimming removed 0 bases from V and 3 bases from J; junction bases left unmatched: 4. Germline V gene sequence: CDR1 SGDLS, CDR2 YYNGEE. CDR3 length equals 16 residues. The CDR3 DNA sequence: TGTGCCAGCAGCGTAGCGAGCGGGAGCGACACCGGGGAGCTGTTTTTT. This encodes CASSVASGSDTGELFF.

The chain is built from TRBV2 and TRBJ2-7; D gene unclear. Germline-derived CDR1 and CDR2 are SNHLY and FYNNEI. Trimming pared 2 bases from V and 2 bases from J, leaving 10 bases between. The CDR3 runs 14 residues. CDR3: CASSESLAAYEQYF. CDR3 nucleotide sequence: TGTGCCAGCAGTGAATCACTTGCCGCCTACGAGCAGTACTTC.

This chain joins TRBV18 and TRBJ2-7, with a tentative D call TRBD1 (5 bases). The germline V and J ends were trimmed by 1 base and 3 bases, with 10 bases remaining between them. The CDR3 contains 14 residues. Germline values: CDR1 KGHSH, CDR2 LQKENI. The CDR3 nucleotides are TGTGCCAGCTCACCACAGCAGGGATTCTACGAGCAGTACTTC. This sequence encodes CASSPQQGFYEQYF.

V and J are TRBV5-1 and TRBJ2-6; no clear D. CDR1 is SGHRS, CDR2 YFSETQ, per germline. V lost 0 bases and J 3 bases, leaving 4 bases between the germline ends. The CDR3 runs to 14 residues. This CDR3 is CASSLAVGANVLTF. CDR3 coding DNA: TGCGCCAGCAGCTTGGCCGTTGGGGCCAACGTCCTGACTTTC.

The rearrangement joins TRBV3-1 (or the pseudogene TRBV3-2) to TRBJ2-1; TRBD2 matches at 7 bases. V lost 0 bases and J lost 4; bases outside the gene matches: 3. The germline V gene has CDR1 LGHDT and CDR2 YNNKEL (reference sequence). This CDR3 has 15 amino acids. CDR3 residues: CASSQEWEGYNEQFF. The DNA of the CDR3 is TGTGCCAGCAGCCAAGAGTGGGAGGGATACAATGAGCAGTTCTTC.

This clone was seen more than once but under ten times. The CDR3 sequence: CASSSRSYNSPLHF. The CDR3 bases are TGTGCCAGCAGCTCCCGCTCCTATAATTCACCCCTCCACTTT. V is TRBV5-6 and J is TRBJ1-6, with D hard to call. Looked up from germline, CDR1 is SGHDT and CDR2 is YYEEEE. Trimming took 3 bases from V and 0 from J, leaving 4 bases between them. The CDR3 contains 14 residues.